The rows below give T cell receptor beta chains drawn from one sample of a study of blood T cell repertoires in COVID-19. Profiling relied on immunoSEQ multiplex PCR, and the TCRdb table lists in-frame clones only, not all of them. The data hold 70,000 to 80,000 clones, with around 90% observed a single time. The source material was peripheral blood. The receptor source for this set is a human donor in a cohort sampled during active COVID-19. The CDR3 runs from the conserved cysteine through the conserved F or W.

V: TRBV5-1; J: TRBJ2-2; CDR3: CASSLVAGANTGELFF
V: TRBV5-1; J: TRBJ2-7; CDR3: CASSLGTTASYEQYF
V: TRBV19; J: TRBJ1-2; CDR3: CASSIRTGVYGYTF
V: TRBV10-3; J: TRBJ1-5; CDR3: CAISADSSLQPQHF
V: TRBV7-2; J: TRBJ2-5; CDR3: CASSRRQGNIQETQYF
V: TRBV7-9; J: TRBJ2-7; CDR3: CASSLGQDPSWEQYF
V: TRBV18; J: TRBJ2-3; CDR3: CASSPNRDLTDTQYF
V: TRBV7-2; J: TRBJ1-6; CDR3: CASSLDLGRNSPLHF
V: TRBV9; J: TRBJ1-3; CDR3: CASSSSGGVSGNTIYF
V: TRBV18; J: TRBJ1-1; CDR3: CASSPPRQGEGLNTEAFF
V: TRBV24-1; J: TRBJ2-1; CDR3: CATSSGGPLDEQFF
V: TRBV2; J: TRBJ1-2; CDR3: CASSSGFDRDYGYTF
V: TRBV18; J: TRBJ1-5; CDR3: CASSPDTDNQPQHF
V: TRBV18; J: TRBJ1-2; CDR3: CASSPDSKANYGYTF
V: TRBV7-2; J: TRBJ1-5; CDR3: CASSPTGFGNQPQHF
V: TRBV4-3; J: TRBJ1-5; CDR3: CASSQDRVQPQHF
V: TRBV9; J: TRBJ2-1; CDR3: CASSVGLVVNEQFF
V: TRBV5-1; J: TRBJ2-7; CDR3: CASSLSETYEQYF
V: TRBV19; J: TRBJ2-1; CDR3: CASSYRQGLSYNEQFF
V: TRBV4-3; J: TRBJ2-1; CDR3: CASSHGRQGSSGSWNEQFF
V: TRBV4-1; J: TRBJ1-1; CDR3: CASSQEGGQGRAEAFF
V: TRBV9; J: TRBJ2-1; CDR3: CASSPTSDSSYNEQFF
V: TRBV6-6; J: TRBJ1-1; CDR3: CASSYVQGNTEAFF
V: TRBV19; J: TRBJ2-7; CDR3: CASSSSRVARQYF
V: TRBV11-2; J: TRBJ2-1; CDR3: CASSSQDRYNEQFF
V: TRBV28; J: TRBJ1-5; CDR3: CASTQFNQPQHF
V: TRBV14; J: TRBJ1-6; CDR3: CASSQESAGKNSPLHF
V: TRBV5-1; J: TRBJ2-3; CDR3: CASSLTAGGQIDTQYF
V: TRBV4-1; J: TRBJ1-2; CDR3: CASSQDEDRGPYYGYTF
V: TRBV19; J: TRBJ2-1; CDR3: CASSIEAGEYYNEQFF
V: TRBV4-2; J: TRBJ2-7; CDR3: CASSQRARLAGGSEQYF
V: TRBV7-9; J: TRBJ2-2; CDR3: CAGSPLAGGNTGELFF
V: TRBV19; J: TRBJ1-5; CDR3: CASTPGLPPNQPQHF
V: TRBV4-3; J: TRBJ2-3; CDR3: CASSRTGGPLDTQYF
V: TRBV6-6; J: TRBJ1-1; CDR3: CASSSQGSGDTEAFF
V: TRBV15; J: TRBJ1-1; CDR3: CATSGTVTRGLMNTEAFF
V: TRBV11-2; J: TRBJ2-7; CDR3: CASSFGTGNEYF
V: TRBV4-1; J: TRBJ2-3; CDR3: CASSQDSELLGTQYF
V: TRBV5-1; J: TRBJ1-1; CDR3: CASSLVRGRNTEAFF
V: TRBV11-3; J: TRBJ2-2; CDR3: CASSLVSGVIAGELFF
V: TRBV5-8; J: TRBJ2-1; CDR3: CASLLAGGPGDEQFF
V: TRBV3-1/TRBV3-2; J: TRBJ1-2; CDR3: CASSRRSILNYGYTF
V: TRBV10-1; J: TRBJ1-1; CDR3: CASSEPDRAWNTEAFF